Listed here is a single T cell receptor (beta chain). The antigen is undetermined. Sequenced by immunoSEQ multiplex PCR; TCRdb stores in-frame clones only, minus some. Found here are tens of thousands of clones, around 91% of them singletons; the top ten hold 14% to 15%. This entry comes from a study of PD-1 blockade in classical Hodgkin lymphoma. Study-wide results and caveats: It was among complete responders that baseline diversity resembled that of newly diagnosed patients. Reports described newly diagnosed patients as having lower baseline TCR diversity than healthy donors.

Patients all relapsed after autologous stem cell transplantation, and there was variation in brentuximab vedotin exposure. CDR1 and CDR2 from the germline V gene are MNHNS and SASEGT. The CDR3 covers 15 residues. The V end was cut by 1 base, the J end by 0 bases, with 10 bases between. The TCR sequence derives from a human donor with classical Hodgkin lymphoma. Here the sequenced sample was peripheral blood mononuclear cells (PBMCs), taken at baseline. This rearrangement joins TRBV6-1 to TRBJ2-7; weak D call: TRBD2 (6 bases). For the CDR3, the DNA is TGTGCCAGCAGTGAAGAGGGAGGCAGCTCCTACGAGCAGTACTTC. Translated, it gives CASSEEGGSSYEQYF.